This TCR beta chain was identified in a study of T cell responses to AZD1222 COVID-19 vaccine (dated by TCRdb to 2020 to 2022). As for the study more broadly: A total of 233 trial participants underwent TCR sequencing, of whom some 210 received two doses of AZD1222 and 26 received two doses of the MenACWY control vaccine. Trial participants were enrolled into age subgroups of 18-55, 56-69 and 70-plus years, which contained approximately 150, 28 and 58 TCR-sequenced participants, respectively.

The CDR3 regions of human TCRbeta chains were subjected to immunosequencing. The authors' analysis ran thus. TCRs in the repertoires were matched against a reference library of SARS-CoV-2-specific TCRs that had been generated with the MIRA antigen-specificity platform. Breadth was defined as the fraction of unique TCRs that were SARS-CoV-2-associated. Depth was defined as the fraction of total T cells that were SARS-CoV-2-associated. Using the MIRA data, every spike-specific TCR was mapped to the spike region that the TCR reacted to and assigned to either a CD4 or a CD8 class. Log10-transformed breadth and depth values were compared by one-way ANOVA with Sidak's multiple comparisons tests. As stored in TCRdb, this immuneACCESS dataset retains in-frame rearrangements with V and J assigned. A fraction of the clones does not appear; measured against another copy, unresolved V genes explain less than half of the discrepancy, and the remainder lacks a known reason. Clone size and V and J calls were adopted from that table, with D and trimming inferred from the DNA. This sample has tens of thousands of clones in its table, and more than 70% of those were observed once. The top ten constitute 4.8% of the sample.

Comments on this clone: The clone's antigen remains unknown. No base quality information exists; no much larger clone differs at one position.

Results and caveats for the whole study, not just this receptor: Most participants were white British and females outnumbered males, and the authors suggested that clonal diversity may have been underestimated. Only six AZD1222 recipients were SARS-CoV-2 seropositive at baseline, limiting conclusions about previously exposed vaccinees. Because no day 14 peak-response samples were available, the repertoires could be characterized only after the peak T cell response. Vaccine-associated CD4 TCRs spanned the whole spike protein, with dominant responses in regions 160-218 and 743-854. After two AZD1222 doses, spike-specific TCR breadth and depth were significantly higher than at day 0 and than in MenACWY recipients. Reportedly, close to half of the unique spike-specific TCRs recognized epitopes lying outside the regions that are mutated in the B.1.351 and B.1.1.7 variants. In the small 56-69-year group, the increase in depth fell short of significance, most likely because of low power.

At the junction V is shortened by 4 bases and J by 5 bases, with 18 bases in between. From its cysteine to its phenylalanine, the CDR3 spans 16 amino acids. Just CDR3 DNA is preserved here, 48 bases in frame from base 1. In the germline V gene, CDR1 corresponds to SNHLY and CDR2 to FYNNEI. The time point tag for this specimen amounts to: about 28 days (+/-7) after the second vaccine dose. What this sample's treatment or condition label stands for: meningococcal conjugate vaccine given as trial control. Vaccinee samples came from UK trials COV001 and COV002, including a single-blind randomized controlled phase 2/3 trial of AZD1222 (ChAdOx1 nCoV-19) in healthy adults. For TCRbeta chain sequencing, PBMC samples were collected from trial participants at day 0 and at day 28 after the second dose.

The clonotype comes from an adult who received the MenACWY meningococcal vaccine as a control. The rearranged segments are TRBV2 and TRBJ1-5, with a weak D call of TRBD1 (5 bases match). The sequences come from peripheral blood, collected 28 days after the second dose of the MenACWY control vaccine. The CDR3 corresponds to CASSGSQGGSYQPQHF. The nucleotide sequence is TGTGCCAGCAGTGGATCCCAGGGAGGGAGTTATCAGCCCCAGCATTTT.